This entry describes one TCR beta chain. What it recognizes is unknown. The V and J ends lost 6 bases and 0 bases respectively, with 15 bases between them. The germline gives CDR1 SGHTA, CDR2 FQGNSA. The CDR3 has 16 residues. These data are taken from a study of T cell responses to AZD1222 COVID-19 vaccine. Study-wide findings and caveats: The donor cohort was predominantly white British with a female majority, and clonal diversity may have been underestimated. Unmutated regions of variants are reportedly targeted by nearly half of spike-specific TCRs.

TCRdb's copy holds only in-frame clones and misses some; the assay was immunoSEQ multiplex PCR. The data hold 20,000 to 30,000 clones, with around nine tenths observed a single time. The material sequenced was peripheral blood, taken 28 days after the second AZD1222 dose. The sequence derives from an adult who received the AZD1222 COVID-19 vaccine. The gene calls are TRBV7-2 and TRBJ2-1; no definite D call. CDR3 sequence reads: CASSSKSASSYNEQFF. For the CDR3, the DNA is TGTGCCAGCAGTTCTAAGTCTGCAAGCTCCTACAATGAGCAGTTCTTC.